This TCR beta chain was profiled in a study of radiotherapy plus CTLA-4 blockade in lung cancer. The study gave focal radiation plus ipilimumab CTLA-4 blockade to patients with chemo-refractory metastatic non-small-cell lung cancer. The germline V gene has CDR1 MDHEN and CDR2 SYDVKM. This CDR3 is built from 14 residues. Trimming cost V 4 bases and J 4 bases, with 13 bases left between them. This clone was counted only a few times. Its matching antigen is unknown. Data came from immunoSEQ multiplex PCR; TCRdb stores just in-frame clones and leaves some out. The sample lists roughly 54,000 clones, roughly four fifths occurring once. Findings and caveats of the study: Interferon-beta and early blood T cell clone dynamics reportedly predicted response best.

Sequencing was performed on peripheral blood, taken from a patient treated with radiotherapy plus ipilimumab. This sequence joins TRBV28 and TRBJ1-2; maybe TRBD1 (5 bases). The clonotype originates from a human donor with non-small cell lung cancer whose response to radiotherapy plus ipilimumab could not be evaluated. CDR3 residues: CASSYVDKIYGYTF. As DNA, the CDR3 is TGTGCCAGCAGTTACGTGGACAAGATCTATGGCTACACCTTC.